A selection of T cell receptor beta chains follows, all from one sample in a study of molecular identifiers for immune sequencing clone quantification. In TCRdb, the PCR reads were re-called with MiXCR into one record per CDR3 protein. The data show roughly 12,000 distinct CDR3 sequences, 16% seen once. Input material: naive CD8+ T cells from blood, with Jurkat cell RNA spiked in. These receptors originate from a human donor in good health. Some libraries in this study had Jurkat cell RNA spiked in. Each CDR3 is given with its conserved first and last residue. D genes are given only for firm matches. A clone size is listed for some rows: how often the clone was seen (once, few, many), or a class if it is expanded.

d_gene,abundance,j_gene,v_gene,CDR3nt,CDR3aa
-,many,TRBJ1-2,TRBV12-3/TRBV12-4,TGTGCCAGCAGTGTCAGTAACTATGGCTACACCTTC,CASSVSNYGYTF
-,medium-sized,TRBJ2-2,TRBV7-6,TGTGCCAGCAGCTTAGCGCTGCTGTCCGGGGAGCTGTTTTTT,CASSLALLSGELFF
TRBD2,medium-sized,TRBJ2-7,TRBV6-5,TGTGCCAGCAGTTGGGGAGCGGGAGCCCCTTGGGAGCAGTACTTC,CASSWGAGAPWEQYF
TRBD2,-,TRBJ2-1,TRBV7-2,TGTGCCAGCAGCTTTTCGGAGACTAGCGGGAGTCGGGAGCAGTTCTTC,CASSFSETSGSREQFF
-,many,TRBJ2-7,TRBV5-1,TGCGCCAGCAGCTTGGCCGGGGGCTTCCTAGAGGAGCAGTACTTC,CASSLAGGFLEEQYF
TRBD2,-,TRBJ2-7,TRBV30,TGTGCCTGCCTCCGGGACTATTCTAACGAGCAGTACTTC,CACLRDYSNEQYF
TRBD2,few,TRBJ2-1,TRBV27,TGTGCCAGCAGTTCTAGCGGGGGGAACGGGGTCAATGAGCAGTTCTTC,CASSSSGGNGVNEQFF
TRBD2,medium-sized,TRBJ2-5,TRBV25-1,TGTGCCAGGACGGGACTAGCGGGGCGGACCCAGTACTTC,CARTGLAGRTQYF
TRBD2,medium-sized,TRBJ2-1,TRBV14,TGTGCCAGCCTCCCCCGAGGGGGTAGCGGGAGTCAGTTCTTC,CASLPRGGSGSQFF
-,many,TRBJ2-7,TRBV12-3/TRBV12-4,TGTGCCAGCAGTTTAGTGAGGTACGAGCAGTACTTC,CASSLVRYEQYF
-,-,TRBJ2-1,TRBV7-8,TGTGCCAGCAGCTCAGGGACACCCTTGAGCCCCTACAATGAGCAGTTCTTC,CASSSGTPLSPYNEQFF
-,many,TRBJ1-1,TRBV5-3,TGTGCCAGAAGCTTTCCCGGGGACGGCATGAACACTGAAGCTTTCTTT,CARSFPGDGMNTEAFF
-,many,TRBJ1-6,TRBV28,TGTGCCAGCAGTTTAGGAGCAGGGGACCGACCATTCGGTAATTCACCCCTCCACTTT,CASSLGAGDRPFGNSPLHF
-,-,TRBJ1-1,TRBV10-3,TGTGCCATCAGTACCGATAAACTAGTCCTTGCTGAAGCTTTCTTT,CAISTDKLVLAEAFF
-,many,TRBJ1-6,TRBV4-3,TGCGCCAGCAGCCAAGATAGAGGCAGTCGTAATTCACCCCTCCACTTT,CASSQDRGSRNSPLHF
-,medium-sized,TRBJ2-7,TRBV3-1,TGTGCCAGCAGCCAAGACCGGATCCCACGCGCCTACGAGCAGTACTTC,CASSQDRIPRAYEQYF
-,many,TRBJ1-1,TRBV19,TGTGCCAGTAGGGGCGGGAATACTGAAGCTTTCTTT,CASRGGNTEAFF
-,few,TRBJ2-1,TRBV5-1,TGCGCCAGCAGTTCAAGAGGTCGGGGCGCGGCGTACAATGAGCAGTTCTTC,CASSSRGRGAAYNEQFF
-,medium-sized,TRBJ2-7,TRBV6-2/TRBV6-3,TGTGCCAGCAGCGCCGGGACTCTCGAGCAGTACTTC,CASSAGTLEQYF
-,-,TRBJ1-5,TRBV28,TGTGTCAGCAGTTCGGAGATTAATAGCAATCAGCCCCAGCATTTT,CVSSSEINSNQPQHF
-,medium-sized,TRBJ2-1,TRBV7-2,TGTGCCAGCAGCTCTAGCAGAAGCTCCTACAATGAGCAGTTCTTC,CASSSSRSSYNEQFF
-,-,TRBJ2-3,TRBV27,TGTGCCAGCAGTTTTTTGCGGGATGCAGATACGCAGTATTTT,CASSFLRDADTQYF
TRBD2,-,TRBJ2-1,TRBV20-1,TGCAGTGCTAGGTCGGGGGGAAGCTACAATGAGCAGTTCTTC,CSARSGGSYNEQFF
-,many,TRBJ1-2,TRBV12-3/TRBV12-4,TGTGCCAGCAGTTTTGAGGGGGGCTACTATGGCTACACCTTC,CASSFEGGYYGYTF
TRBD2,medium-sized,TRBJ2-3,TRBV9,TGTGCCAGCAGCGTCACTAGCGGGAGGTTAGATACGCAGTATTTT,CASSVTSGRLDTQYF
-,many,TRBJ2-3,TRBV7-8,TGTGCCAGCAGCCCGCCTCGCGGGATTTTACCAGATACGCAGTATTTT,CASSPPRGILPDTQYF
TRBD1,few,TRBJ1-1,TRBV20-1,TGCAGTGCTAGTTGGGACAGGAACACTGAAGCTTTCTTT,CSASWDRNTEAFF
-,medium-sized,TRBJ2-7,TRBV29-1,TGCAGCGTTGCGGCAGGTCCGCAATTGGAGCAGTACTTC,CSVAAGPQLEQYF
TRBD1,-,TRBJ2-3,TRBV6-5,TGTGCCAGCAGTTTACAGGGGGCGTCAGATACGCAGTATTTT,CASSLQGASDTQYF
TRBD2,many,TRBJ2-1,TRBV20-1,TGCAGTGCTCCGGGACTAGCGGGAGGTGCCCCCTACAATGAGCAGTTCTTC,CSAPGLAGGAPYNEQFF
TRBD1,medium-sized,TRBJ2-4,TRBV7-9,TGTGCCAGCAGCACGGACAGGGAAGCCAAAAACATTCAGTACTTC,CASSTDREAKNIQYF
TRBD1,medium-sized,TRBJ1-2,TRBV20-1,TGCAGTGCCGTCTTGACAGGGAACTATGGCTACACCTTC,CSAVLTGNYGYTF
TRBD1,medium-sized,TRBJ2-5,TRBV23-1,TGCGCCAGCAGTCAGCCTGGCGACAGGGGACGAGAGACCCAGTACTTC,CASSQPGDRGRETQYF
TRBD2,-,TRBJ2-1,TRBV19,TGTGCCAGTAGTCCTACTAGCGGGAATTACAATGAGCAGTTCTTC,CASSPTSGNYNEQFF
TRBD1,many,TRBJ2-5,TRBV27,TGTGCCAGCAGTCCCCTGGACAGGCAAGAGACCCAGTACTTC,CASSPLDRQETQYF
-,-,TRBJ1-2,TRBV7-9,TGTGCCAGCAGCTCAACGCCCCCCTACAGGGCCGATGGCTACACCTTC,CASSSTPPYRADGYTF
-,many,TRBJ2-1,TRBV19,TGTGCCAGTAGTATAGGGCTAGCGCGCTACAATGAGCAGTTCTTC,CASSIGLARYNEQFF
TRBD2,-,TRBJ2-7,TRBV5-3,TGTGCCAGCAGCCCCGAGACTAGCGGGACCTACGAGCAGTACTTC,CASSPETSGTYEQYF
-,few,TRBJ2-3,TRBV20-1,TGCAGTGCTACCTATAGCACAGATACGCAGTATTTT,CSATYSTDTQYF
-,-,TRBJ2-7,TRBV20-1,TGCAGTGCTAGAGAACTGGGGGGAGAGGGAACCTACGAGCAGTACTTC,CSARELGGEGTYEQYF
-,-,TRBJ2-1,TRBV7-9,TGTGCCAGCAGCTTAGCGCTTGGCGTCTACAATGAGCAGTTCTTC,CASSLALGVYNEQFF
-,medium-sized,TRBJ2-7,TRBV4-1,TGCGCCAGCAGCCAAGTACTAGCCTACGAGCAGTACTTC,CASSQVLAYEQYF
-,many,TRBJ2-7,TRBV6-1,TGTGCCAGCAGACCCCGGGACTCGCTCTACGAGCAGTACTTC,CASRPRDSLYEQYF
-,medium-sized,TRBJ1-5,TRBV27,TGTGCCAGCAGTTTATCAAGTAGCAATCAGCCCCAGCATTTT,CASSLSSSNQPQHF
-,many,TRBJ2-1,TRBV15,TGTGCCACCAGCAGAGAGGCAGGGAGCCGCAATGAGCAGTTCTTC,CATSREAGSRNEQFF
TRBD2,-,TRBJ2-7,TRBV7-8,TGTGCCAGCAGCCAGGGACTAGCGGGAGGCCCCTACGAGCAGTACTTC,CASSQGLAGGPYEQYF
-,many,TRBJ1-2,TRBV7-2,TGTGCCAGCAGCTTGGTGGACAGCCCAAACTATGGCTACACCTTC,CASSLVDSPNYGYTF
-,many,TRBJ2-3,TRBV11-2,TGTGCCAGCAGCTTAGTTGCGTTAAGCACAGATACGCAGTATTTT,CASSLVALSTDTQYF